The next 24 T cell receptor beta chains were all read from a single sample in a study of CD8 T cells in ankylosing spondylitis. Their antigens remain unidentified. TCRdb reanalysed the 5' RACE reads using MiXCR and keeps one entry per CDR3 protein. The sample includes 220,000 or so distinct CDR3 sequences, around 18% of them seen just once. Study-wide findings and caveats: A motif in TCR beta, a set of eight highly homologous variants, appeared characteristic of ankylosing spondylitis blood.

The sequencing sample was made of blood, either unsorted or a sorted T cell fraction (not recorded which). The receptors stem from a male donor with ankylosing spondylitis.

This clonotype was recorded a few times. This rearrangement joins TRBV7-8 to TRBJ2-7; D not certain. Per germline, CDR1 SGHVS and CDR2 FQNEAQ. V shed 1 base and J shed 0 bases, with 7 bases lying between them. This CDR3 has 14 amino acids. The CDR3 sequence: CASSLVRSSYEQYF. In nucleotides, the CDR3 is TGTGCCAGCAGCTTAGTCAGGAGCTCCTACGAGCAGTACTTC.

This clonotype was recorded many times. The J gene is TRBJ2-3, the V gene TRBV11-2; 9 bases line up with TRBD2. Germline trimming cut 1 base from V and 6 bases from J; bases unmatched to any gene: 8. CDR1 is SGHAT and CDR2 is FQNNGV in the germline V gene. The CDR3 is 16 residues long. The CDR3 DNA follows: TGTGCCAGCAGCTTAGGAGTAGCGGGAGATTTGGATACGCAGTATTTT. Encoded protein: CASSLGVAGDLDTQYF.

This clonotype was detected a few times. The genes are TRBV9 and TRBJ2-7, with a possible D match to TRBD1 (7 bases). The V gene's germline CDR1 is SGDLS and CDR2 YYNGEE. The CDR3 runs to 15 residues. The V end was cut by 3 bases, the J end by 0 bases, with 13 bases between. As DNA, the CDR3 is TGTGCCAGCAGCGGCGGGACAGCGAGCTCCTACGAGCAGTACTTC. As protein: CASSGGTASSYEQYF.

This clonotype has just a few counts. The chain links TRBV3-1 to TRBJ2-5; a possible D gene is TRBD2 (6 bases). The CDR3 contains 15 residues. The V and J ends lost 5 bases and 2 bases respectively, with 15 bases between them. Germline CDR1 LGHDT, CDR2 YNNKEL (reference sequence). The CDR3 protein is CASSSRLEGQETQYF. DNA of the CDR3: TGTGCCAGCAGCTCCCGGTTGGAGGGGCAAGAGACCCAGTACTTC.

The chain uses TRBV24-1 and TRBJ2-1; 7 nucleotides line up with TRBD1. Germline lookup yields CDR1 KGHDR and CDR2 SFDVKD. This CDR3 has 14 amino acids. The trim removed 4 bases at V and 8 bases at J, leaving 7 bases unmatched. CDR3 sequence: CATSDSRQGHEQFF. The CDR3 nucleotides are TGTGCCACCAGTGACTCCCGACAGGGACATGAGCAGTTCTTC.

Here the CDR3 DNA reads TGTGCCAGCAGTTTAGCAGCGGGGGGGTACACCGGGGAGCTGTTTTTT. Translating gives CASSLAAGGYTGELFF. The chain has TRBV12-3 or TRBV12-4 and TRBJ2-2; 10 bases map to TRBD2. This CDR3 is built from 16 residues. With 0 bases clipped from V and 3 bases from J, the junction kept 1 base outside the gene matches.

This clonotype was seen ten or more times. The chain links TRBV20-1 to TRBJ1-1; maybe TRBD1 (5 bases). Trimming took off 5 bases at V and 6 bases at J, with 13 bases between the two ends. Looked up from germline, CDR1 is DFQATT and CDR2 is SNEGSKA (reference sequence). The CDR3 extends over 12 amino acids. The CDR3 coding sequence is TGCAGTGCTTCCGAGGGGAGCGCTGAAGCTTTCTTT. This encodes CSASEGSAEAFF.

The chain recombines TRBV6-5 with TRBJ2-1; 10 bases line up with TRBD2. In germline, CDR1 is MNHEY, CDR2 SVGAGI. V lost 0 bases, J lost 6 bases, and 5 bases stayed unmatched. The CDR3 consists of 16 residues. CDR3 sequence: CASSYSPSGGGNEQFF. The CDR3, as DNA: TGTGCCAGCAGTTACTCGCCCAGCGGGGGGGGCAATGAGCAGTTCTTC.

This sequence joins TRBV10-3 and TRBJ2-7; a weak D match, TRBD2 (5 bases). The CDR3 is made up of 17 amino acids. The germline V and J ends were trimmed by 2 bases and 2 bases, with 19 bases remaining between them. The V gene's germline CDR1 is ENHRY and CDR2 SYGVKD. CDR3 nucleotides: TGTGCCATCAGTGAGACCAGCGGATCCTATAGAACCTACGAGCAGTACTTC. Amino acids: CAISETSGSYRTYEQYF.

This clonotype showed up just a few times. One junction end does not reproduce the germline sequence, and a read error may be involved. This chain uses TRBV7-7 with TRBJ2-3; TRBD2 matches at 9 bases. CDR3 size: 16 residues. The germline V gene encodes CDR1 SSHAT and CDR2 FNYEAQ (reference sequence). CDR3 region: CASSAEGLAPTDTQYF. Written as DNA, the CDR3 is TGTGCTAGCAGCGCCGAGGGACTAGCTCCCACAGATACGCAGTATTTT. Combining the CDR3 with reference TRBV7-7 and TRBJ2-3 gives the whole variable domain GAGVSQSPRYKVTKRGQDVTLRCDPISSHATLYWYQQALGQGPEFLTYFNYEAQPDKSGLPSDRFSAERPEGSISTLTIQRTEQRDSAMYRCASSAEGLAPTDTQYFGPGTRLTVL.

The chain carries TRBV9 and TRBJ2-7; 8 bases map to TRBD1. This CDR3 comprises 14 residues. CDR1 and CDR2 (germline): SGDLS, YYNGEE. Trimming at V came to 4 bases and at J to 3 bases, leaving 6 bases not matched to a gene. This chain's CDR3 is CASSPGQDFYEQYF. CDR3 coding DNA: TGTGCCAGCAGCCCGGGACAGGATTTCTACGAGCAGTACTTC.

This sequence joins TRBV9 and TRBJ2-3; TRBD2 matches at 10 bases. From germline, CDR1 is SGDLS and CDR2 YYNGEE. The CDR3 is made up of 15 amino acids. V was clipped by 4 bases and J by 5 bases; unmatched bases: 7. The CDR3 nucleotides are TGTGCCAGCAGCCCAGCGGGGGGGCTTGTAGATACGCAGTATTTT. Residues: CASSPAGGLVDTQYF.

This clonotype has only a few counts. CDR3: CASTDTDRPTETQYF. The CDR3 nucleotides read TGTGCCAGCACCGACACGGATCGCCCAACGGAGACCCAGTACTTC. The J gene is TRBJ2-5, the V gene TRBV7-9; no reliable D call. CDR3 length: 15 amino acids. Looked up from germline, CDR1 is SEHNR and CDR2 is FQNEAQ (reference sequence). The ends were cut back, 7 bases at V and 5 bases at J, with 20 bases in the middle.

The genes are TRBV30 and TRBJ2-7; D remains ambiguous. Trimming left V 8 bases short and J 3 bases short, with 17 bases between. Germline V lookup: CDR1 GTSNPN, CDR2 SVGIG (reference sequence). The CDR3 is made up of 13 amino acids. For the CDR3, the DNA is TGTGCCGTAGAGTCGGGTACCAACTACGAGCAGTACTTC. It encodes CAVESGTNYEQYF. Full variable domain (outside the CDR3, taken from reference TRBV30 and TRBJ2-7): SQTIHQWPATLVQPVGSPLSLECTVEGTSNPNLYWYRQAAGRGLQLLFYSVGIGQISSEVPQNLSASRPQDRQFILSSKKLLLSDSGFYLCAVESGTNYEQYFGPGTRLTVT.

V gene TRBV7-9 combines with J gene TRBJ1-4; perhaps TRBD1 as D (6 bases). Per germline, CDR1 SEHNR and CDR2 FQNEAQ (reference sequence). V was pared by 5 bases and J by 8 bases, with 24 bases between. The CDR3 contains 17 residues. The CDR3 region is CASSASYAGGAVEKLFF. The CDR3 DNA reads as TGTGCCAGCAGCGCGAGTTACGCCGGGGGGGCCGTAGAAAAACTGTTTTTT.

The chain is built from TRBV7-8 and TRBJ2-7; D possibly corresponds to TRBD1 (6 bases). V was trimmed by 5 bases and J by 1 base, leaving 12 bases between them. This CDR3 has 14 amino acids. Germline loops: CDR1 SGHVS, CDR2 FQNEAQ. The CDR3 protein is CASSLIQGSYEQYF. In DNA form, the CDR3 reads TGTGCCAGCAGCCTGATACAGGGATCCTACGAGCAGTACTTC.

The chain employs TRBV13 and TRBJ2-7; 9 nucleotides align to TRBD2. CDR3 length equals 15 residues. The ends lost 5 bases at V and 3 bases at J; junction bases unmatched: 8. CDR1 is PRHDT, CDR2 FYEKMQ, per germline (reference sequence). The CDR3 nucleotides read TGTGCCAGCAGCCTGCGGGTAGCGGGAGACTACGAGCAGTACTTC. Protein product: CASSLRVAGDYEQYF.

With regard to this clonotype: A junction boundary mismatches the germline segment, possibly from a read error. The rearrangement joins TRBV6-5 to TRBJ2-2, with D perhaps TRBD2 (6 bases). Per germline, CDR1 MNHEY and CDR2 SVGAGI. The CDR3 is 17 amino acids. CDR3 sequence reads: CASSYLWEEPNTGELLF. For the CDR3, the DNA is TGTGCCAGCAGTTACTTGTGGGAGGAGCCGAACACCGGGGAGCTGCTTTTT.

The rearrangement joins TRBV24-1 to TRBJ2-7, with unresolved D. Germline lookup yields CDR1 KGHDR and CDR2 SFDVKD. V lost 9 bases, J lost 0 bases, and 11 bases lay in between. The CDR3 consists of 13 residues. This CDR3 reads CATRQDGSYEQYF. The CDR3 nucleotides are TGTGCCACCCGCCAGGACGGCTCCTACGAGCAGTACTTC.

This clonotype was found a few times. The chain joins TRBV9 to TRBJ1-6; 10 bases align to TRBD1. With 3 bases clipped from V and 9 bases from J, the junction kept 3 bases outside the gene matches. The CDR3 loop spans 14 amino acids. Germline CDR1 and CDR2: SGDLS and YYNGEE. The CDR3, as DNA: TGTGCCAGCAGCGCGGGACAGGGGATTTCACCCCTCCACTTT. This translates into CASSAGQGISPLHF.

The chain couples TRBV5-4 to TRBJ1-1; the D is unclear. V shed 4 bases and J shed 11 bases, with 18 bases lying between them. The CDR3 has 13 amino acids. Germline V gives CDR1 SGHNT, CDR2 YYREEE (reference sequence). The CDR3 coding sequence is TGTGCCAGCAGCCCGGAGGGCAGGCTTGAGGCTTTCTTT. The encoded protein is CASSPEGRLEAFF.

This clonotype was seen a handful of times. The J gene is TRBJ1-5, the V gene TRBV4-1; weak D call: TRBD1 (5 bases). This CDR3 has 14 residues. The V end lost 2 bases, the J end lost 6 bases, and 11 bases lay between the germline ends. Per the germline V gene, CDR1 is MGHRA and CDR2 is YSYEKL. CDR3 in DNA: TGCGCCAGCAGCCAAAATCAGGGTGTTCAGCCCCAGCATTTT. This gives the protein CASSQNQGVQPQHF.

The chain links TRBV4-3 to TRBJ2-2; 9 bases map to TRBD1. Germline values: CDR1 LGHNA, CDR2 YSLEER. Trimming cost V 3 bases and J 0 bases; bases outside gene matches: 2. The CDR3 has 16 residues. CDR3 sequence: CASSHRDRANTGELFF. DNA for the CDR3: TGCGCCAGCAGCCATCGGGACAGGGCGAACACCGGGGAGCTGTTTTTT.

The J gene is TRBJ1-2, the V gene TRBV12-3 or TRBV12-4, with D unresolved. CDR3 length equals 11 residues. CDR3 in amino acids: CAVLSNYGYTF. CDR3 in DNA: TGTGCGGTATTATCTAACTATGGCTACACCTTC.